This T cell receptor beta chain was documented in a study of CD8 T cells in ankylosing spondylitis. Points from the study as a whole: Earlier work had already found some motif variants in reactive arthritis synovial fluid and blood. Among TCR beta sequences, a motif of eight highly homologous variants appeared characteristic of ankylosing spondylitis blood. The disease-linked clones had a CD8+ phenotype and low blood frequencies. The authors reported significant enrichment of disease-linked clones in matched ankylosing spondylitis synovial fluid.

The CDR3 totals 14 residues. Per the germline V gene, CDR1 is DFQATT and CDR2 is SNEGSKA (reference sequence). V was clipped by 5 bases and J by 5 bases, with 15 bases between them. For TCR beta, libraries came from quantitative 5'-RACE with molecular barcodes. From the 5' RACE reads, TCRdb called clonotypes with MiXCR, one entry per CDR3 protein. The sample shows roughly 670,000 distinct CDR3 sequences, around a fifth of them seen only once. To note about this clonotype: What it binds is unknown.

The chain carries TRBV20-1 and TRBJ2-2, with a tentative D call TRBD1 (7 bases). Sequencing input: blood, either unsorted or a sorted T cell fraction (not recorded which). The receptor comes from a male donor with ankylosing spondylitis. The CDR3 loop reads CSAGQGGGTGELFF. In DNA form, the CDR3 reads TGCAGTGCTGGCCAGGGGGGAGGAACCGGGGAGCTGTTTTTT.